These 17 T cell receptor beta chains originate from one sample sequenced in a study of cytomegalovirus exposure and HLA in healthy donors (dated by TCRdb to 2015 to 2018). The library was made by the immunoSEQ multiplex PCR assay. The multiplex PCR relied on a mix of 60 forward primers for TCR Vbeta segments and 13 reverse primers for TCR Jbeta segments. The source is immuneACCESS, and TCRdb retained only in-frame sequences with V and J called. Part of the clones is not carried over; for the studies checked, unresolved V genes explain less than half of this, and the remainder is unexplained. A total of about 130,000 clones appear in this sample, 74% of them only once. Under 6.5% of the sample is in the top ten clones. The sample taken for sequencing was PBMCs. Receptors were obtained from a woman in her 50s in good health and CMV-seropositive.

This clone appeared a few times. V usage is TRBV5-1 and J usage is TRBJ1-1, with D tentatively TRBD1 (6 bases). This CDR3 spans 13 amino acids. Germline V gene lookup returns CDR1 SGHRS and CDR2 YFSETQ. The V end was cut by 1 base, the J end by 4 bases, with 8 bases between. The CDR3 DNA follows: TGCGCCAGCAGCTTGAAAGGGGGCACTGAAGCTTTCTTT. The encoded protein is CASSLKGGTEAFF. The variable domain in full, with the rest retrieved from reference TRBV5-1 and TRBJ1-1, is KAGVTQTPRYLIKTRGQQVTLSCSPISGHRSVSWYQQTPGQGLQFLFEYFSETQRNKGNFPGRFSGRQFSNSRSEMNVSTLELGDSALYLCASSLKGGTEAFFGQGTRLTVV.

This clone appeared a few times. The chain joins TRBV2 to TRBJ2-6; TRBD1 is a possible D gene (6 bases). CDR1 is SNHLY, CDR2 FYNNEI, per germline. V was cut by 4 bases and J by 2 bases, with 6 bases left in between. This CDR3 is 14 amino acids long. DNA for the CDR3: TGTGCCAGCAGTGGACAGGCTGGGGCCAACGTCCTGACTTTC. Translating it yields CASSGQAGANVLTF.

The V call is TRBV29-1, the J call TRBJ2-5; the match to TRBD1 covers 9 bases. J was trimmed by 3 bases and V by 6 bases; bases with no gene match: 2. Germline assignment: CDR1 SQVTM and CDR2 ANQGSEA. CDR3 length: 12 amino acids. The CDR3 sequence: CSVRTGEETQYF. CDR3 DNA sequence: TGCAGCGTCCGGACAGGGGAAGAGACCCAGTACTTC.

The chain recombines TRBV4-3 with TRBJ1-2; TRBD1 is a possible D gene (5 bases). Germline lookup yields CDR1 LGHNA and CDR2 YSLEER. The CDR3 runs 17 residues. V lost 1 base and J 6 bases, leaving 21 bases between the germline ends. The CDR3 protein is CASSQAGAYFGRDGYTF. The CDR3, as DNA: TGCGCCAGCAGCCAAGCTGGGGCCTACTTTGGAAGGGATGGCTACACCTTC.

The chain couples TRBV11-2 to TRBJ2-7; D is possibly TRBD1 (6 bases). The V end was cut by 5 bases, the J end by 2 bases, with 16 bases between. Germline-derived CDR1 and CDR2 are SGHAT and FQNNGV. This CDR3 region has 15 residues. As DNA, the CDR3 is TGTGCCAGCAGCCGGTTCACAGGGAAAGCCTACGAGCAGTACTTC. Protein sequence: CASSRFTGKAYEQYF.

The chain has TRBV19 and TRBJ1-2; no definite D call. The germline gives CDR1 LNHDA, CDR2 SQIVND (reference sequence). This CDR3 region has 13 residues. The V end was cut by 3 bases, the J end by 0 bases, with 5 bases between. The chain's CDR3 is CASSILANYGYTF. Written as DNA, the CDR3 is TGTGCCAGTAGTATCTTAGCTAACTATGGCTACACCTTC.

This clone came up once. The V and J genes are TRBV7-2 and TRBJ1-6; 7 nucleotides agree with TRBD1. CDR1 SGHTA and CDR2 FQGNSA come from the germline V gene. The CDR3 covers 12 residues. V was pared by 5 bases and J by 13 bases, with 5 bases of the junction left unmatched. The CDR3 DNA sequence: TGTGCCAGCAGCCCCGACAGGGTCCCCCTCCACTTT. This codes for CASSPDRVPLHF.

The J gene is TRBJ2-5, the V gene TRBV5-6; possibly TRBD1 for D (6 bases). Germline values: CDR1 SGHDT, CDR2 YYEEEE. This CDR3 comprises 15 residues. V gave up 4 bases and J gave up 4 bases, with 17 bases separating them. The CDR3 nucleotides read TGTGCCAGCAGCCTAACAGGGTATAGGACAGAGACCCAGTACTTC. It specifies CASSLTGYRTETQYF. Full variable domain (outside the CDR3, taken from reference TRBV5-6 and TRBJ2-5): DAGVTQSPTHLIKTRGQQVTLRCSPKSGHDTVSWYQQALGQGPQFIFQYYEEEERQRGNFPDRFSGHQFPNYSSELNVNALLLGDSALYLCASSLTGYRTETQYFGPGTRLLVL.

This clone appeared a few times. The chain uses TRBV6-5 and TRBJ2-6; D possibly corresponds to TRBD2 (6 bases). The CDR3 totals 15 residues. Germline assignment: CDR1 MNHEY and CDR2 SVGAGI. V shed 6 bases and J shed 1 base, with 10 bases lying between them. This CDR3 reads CASSWTISGANVLTF. CDR3 DNA: TGTGCCAGCAGCTGGACTATTTCTGGGGCCAACGTCCTGACTTTC.

This sequence joins TRBV25-1 and TRBJ2-4; D is unclear. This CDR3 has 15 amino acids. The V gene lost 2 bases and the J gene lost 2 bases, with 10 bases spanning the gap. The germline V gene encodes CDR1 MGHDK and CDR2 SYGVNS. The CDR3 nucleotides read TGTGCCAGCAGTGAAGATTCCGGGTCCAAAAACATTCAGTACTTC. It encodes CASSEDSGSKNIQYF.

The rearrangement links TRBV30 to TRBJ2-7; 7 bases are shared with TRBD2. CDR3 size: 14 residues. The J segment lost 3 bases and the V segment lost 3 bases, leaving 8 bases of the junction unmatched. The germline CDR1 and CDR2 sequences are GTSNPN and SVGIG (reference sequence). The CDR3 spells CAWRKRGGVYEQYF. CDR3 nucleotide sequence: TGTGCCTGGAGGAAGCGGGGAGGTGTCTACGAGCAGTACTTC.

The V call is TRBV7-2, the J call TRBJ2-7; tentatively, D is TRBD2 (5 bases). The CDR3 extends over 15 amino acids. The ends were cut back, 5 bases at V and 5 bases at J, with 19 bases in the middle. The germline CDR1 and CDR2 sequences are SGHTA and FQGNSA. This CDR3 is CASSRVRGSINEQYF. CDR3 DNA: TGTGCCAGCAGCCGAGTGAGAGGGAGTATCAACGAGCAGTACTTC.

The chain carries TRBV6-1 and TRBJ1-2; possibly TRBD1 for D (6 bases). The ends were cut back, 9 bases at V and 1 base at J, with 12 bases in the middle. Germline values: CDR1 MNHNS, CDR2 SASEGT. The CDR3 is 13 residues long. The chain's CDR3 is CASATGFNYGYTF. The DNA of the CDR3 is TGTGCCAGTGCGACAGGATTTAACTATGGCTACACCTTC.

CDR3 DNA sequence: TGTGCCAGCAGTGCACCGGGAGGCACTGAAGCTTTCTTT. This encodes CASSAPGGTEAFF. This chain connects TRBV6-5 to TRBJ1-1; no reliable D call. Per germline, CDR1 MNHEY and CDR2 SVGAGI. The CDR3 is made up of 13 amino acids. Deletions cut 5 bases from V and 4 bases from J, with 11 bases between.

The chain joins TRBV27 to TRBJ2-6; 9 positions match TRBD1. The germline V gene encodes CDR1 MNHEY and CDR2 SMNVEV (reference sequence). The CDR3 is 17 amino acids. V was clipped by 8 bases and J by 1 base; unmatched bases: 9. CDR3 amino acids: CASGVRDRVSGANVLTF. In nucleotides, the CDR3 is TGTGCCAGCGGGGTTCGGGACAGGGTATCTGGGGCCAACGTCCTGACTTTC.

This chain uses TRBV25-1 with TRBJ2-5, with TRBD2 matching over 10 bases. This CDR3 has 14 amino acids. V was pared by 3 bases and J by 5 bases, with 3 bases of the junction left unmatched. CDR1 and CDR2 from the germline V gene are MGHDK and SYGVNS. The DNA of the CDR3 is TGTGCCAGCAGTGATGGGGGACTAGCGGAGACCCAGTACTTC. Its protein is CASSDGGLAETQYF. The full variable domain, completed using reference TRBV25-1 and TRBJ2-5, is EADIYQTPRYLVIGTGKKITLECSQTMGHDKMYWYQQDPGMELHLIHYSYGVNSTEKGDLSSESTVSRIRTEHFPLTLESARPSHTSQYLCASSDGGLAETQYFGPGTRLLVL.

The chain links TRBV6-1 to TRBJ2-3; D possibly corresponds to TRBD2 (7 bases). V was trimmed by 7 bases and J by 5 bases, leaving 16 bases between them. The CDR3 is 14 amino acids. Germline V gene data show CDR1 as MNHNS and CDR2 as SASEGT. Here the CDR3 reads CASNLGGPEDTQYF. The CDR3 DNA follows: TGTGCCAGCAACCTGGGGGGGCCGGAAGATACGCAGTATTTT.